This T cell receptor beta chain appears in the sequencing data of a study of a mutant IDH1 vaccine in newly diagnosed glioma. Study context: Therapy received beforehand was radiotherapy, temozolomide, or both, with most patients given both. General study findings and limits: Pseudoprogression appears to have had no connection to changes in top peripheral T cell clonotypes.

From germline, CDR1 is ENHRY and CDR2 SYGVKD. CDR3 length: 15 amino acids. The trim removed 3 bases at V and 6 bases at J, leaving 9 bases unmatched. The assay was immunoSEQ multiplex PCR, and TCRdb's table has in-frame clones only and misses some. The sample shows some 60,000 clones, about 90% of them seen only once. Time point indicated: baseline, week 1 (first vaccination visit). Treatment meaning: pre-vaccination baseline after standard-of-care therapy. As for this clone: What it recognizes is unknown.

The V gene is TRBV10-3, the J gene TRBJ2-3; TRBD2 aligns across 7 bases. The source is a man between 50 and 59 years old with glioma. The sample consisted of PBMCs, taken from a glioma patient treated with radiotherapy, temozolomide or both. The CDR3 nucleotides read TGTGCCATCAGTGAATTGGCGGGAGATAGGGATACGCAGTATTTT. This sequence encodes CAISELAGDRDTQYF.